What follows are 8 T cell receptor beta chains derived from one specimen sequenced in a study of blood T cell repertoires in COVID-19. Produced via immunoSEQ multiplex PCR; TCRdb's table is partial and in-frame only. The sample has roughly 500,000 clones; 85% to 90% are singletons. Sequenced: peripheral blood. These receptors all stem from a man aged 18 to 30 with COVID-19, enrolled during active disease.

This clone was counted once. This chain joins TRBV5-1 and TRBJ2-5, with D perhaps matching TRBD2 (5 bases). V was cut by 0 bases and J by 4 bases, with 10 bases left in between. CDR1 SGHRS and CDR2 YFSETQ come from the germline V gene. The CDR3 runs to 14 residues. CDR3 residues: CASSLDPGRETQYF. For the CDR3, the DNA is TGCGCCAGCAGCTTGGATCCGGGAAGAGAGACCCAGTACTTC. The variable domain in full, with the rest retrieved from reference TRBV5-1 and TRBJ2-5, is KAGVTQTPRYLIKTRGQQVTLSCSPISGHRSVSWYQQTPGQGLQFLFEYFSETQRNKGNFPGRFSGRQFSNSRSEMNVSTLELGDSALYLCASSLDPGRETQYFGPGTRLLVL.

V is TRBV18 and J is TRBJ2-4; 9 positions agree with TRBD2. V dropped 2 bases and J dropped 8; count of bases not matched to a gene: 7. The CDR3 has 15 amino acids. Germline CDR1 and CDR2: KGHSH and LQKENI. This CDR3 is CASSPNGGGGHIQYF. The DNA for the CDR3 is TGTGCCAGCTCACCAAACGGCGGGGGGGGACACATTCAGTACTTC.

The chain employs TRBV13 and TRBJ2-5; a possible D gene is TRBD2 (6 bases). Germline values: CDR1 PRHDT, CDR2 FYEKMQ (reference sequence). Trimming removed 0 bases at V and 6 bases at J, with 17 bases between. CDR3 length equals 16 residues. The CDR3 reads CASSLGIAEGRKTQYF. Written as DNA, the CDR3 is TGTGCCAGCAGCTTAGGCATCGCGGAGGGGCGGAAGACCCAGTACTTC.

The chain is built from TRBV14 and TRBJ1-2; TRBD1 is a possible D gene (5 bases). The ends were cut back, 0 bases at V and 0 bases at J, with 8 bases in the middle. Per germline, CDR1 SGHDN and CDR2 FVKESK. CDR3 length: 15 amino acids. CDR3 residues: CASSQDGGANYGYTF. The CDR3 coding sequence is TGTGCCAGCAGCCAAGACGGGGGAGCTAACTATGGCTACACCTTC.

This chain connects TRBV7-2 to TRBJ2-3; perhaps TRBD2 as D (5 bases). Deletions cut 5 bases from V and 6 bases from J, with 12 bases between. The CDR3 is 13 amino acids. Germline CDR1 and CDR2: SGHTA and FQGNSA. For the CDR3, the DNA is TGTGCCAGCAGCCGAGATCGAGGGGATACGCAGTATTTT. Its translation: CASSRDRGDTQYF.

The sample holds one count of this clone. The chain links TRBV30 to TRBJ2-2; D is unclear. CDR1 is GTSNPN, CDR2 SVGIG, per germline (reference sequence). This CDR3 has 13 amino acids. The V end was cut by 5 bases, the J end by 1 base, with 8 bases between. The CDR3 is CAWHPGNTGELFF. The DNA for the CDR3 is TGTGCCTGGCATCCGGGGAACACCGGGGAGCTGTTTTTT.

This CDR3 reads CASSPQDSHHYGYTF. For the CDR3, the DNA is TGCGCCAGCAGTCCTCAAGACAGCCACCATTATGGCTACACCTTC. The V gene is TRBV5-1, the J gene TRBJ1-2; the D gene is possibly TRBD1 (5 bases). Per germline, CDR1 SGHRS and CDR2 YFSETQ. The CDR3 has 15 amino acids. V was clipped by 5 bases and J by 5 bases, with 19 bases between them. Full variable domain (outside the CDR3, taken from reference TRBV5-1 and TRBJ1-2): KAGVTQTPRYLIKTRGQQVTLSCSPISGHRSVSWYQQTPGQGLQFLFEYFSETQRNKGNFPGRFSGRQFSNSRSEMNVSTLELGDSALYLCASSPQDSHHYGYTFGSGTRLTVV.

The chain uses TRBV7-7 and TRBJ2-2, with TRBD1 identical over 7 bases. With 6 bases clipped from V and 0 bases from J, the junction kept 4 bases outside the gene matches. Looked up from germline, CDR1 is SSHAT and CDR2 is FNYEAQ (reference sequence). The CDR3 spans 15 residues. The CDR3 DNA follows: TGTGCCAGCAGAACCGGGACAGCGAACACCGGGGAGCTGTTTTTT. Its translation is CASRTGTANTGELFF.